The T cell receptor beta chain described here comes from a study of blood T cell repertoires in COVID-19 (dated by TCRdb to the early 2020s). The study in broad terms: Collaborator samples came from the United States, Italy and Spain and covered acute and convalescent phases of COVID-19. The prospective study material was composed of cDNA or gDNA derived from T cells, B-cell-depleted T cells, or PBMCs. The dataset comprised deeply sampled blood TCRbeta repertoires from subjects exposed to, actively infected with, or recovered from COVID-19. The repertoires were released in a freely available public database intended as a resource for research on the immune response to SARS-CoV-2. Samples were obtained from the ongoing ImmuneRACE study (first 160 participants) and from over 1,000 subjects provided by 6 global collaborators. Sample metadata almost always included a de-identified subject ID, COVID-19 status, age in years and sex. Where HLA class I and class II types were available, the types were taken from metadata supplied by the sample provider, not from assay-based typing. On the study overall, not on this receptor specifically: The amount of clinical and demographic metadata varied by source and participant and was provided uncurated.

Points on this clone: Its target antigen remains unknown. Base qualities are not recorded, but no much larger clone differs from it by a single base.

TCRbeta CDR3 regions were amplified from genomic DNA using the immunoSEQ Assay, a bias-controlled multiplex PCR. Regarding the original processing steps: Nucleated cell counts per sample were estimated from amplification of reference gene primers within the assay. Sequence reads were collapsed and filtered to measure the absolute abundance of every unique TCRbeta CDR3 rearrangement. For each sample, productive Simpson clonality was calculated as the square root of Simpson's diversity index over productive rearrangements. Held by TCRdb, this immuneACCESS table contains in-frame sequences only and omits some clones. Under half of the omission traces to an unresolved V gene where checked; the cause of the rest is unknown. That table is the source of V, J and clone size, and D and trimming were worked out from the DNA. In all, the sample holds 250,000 to 350,000 clones, and about nine tenths of those were seen once. 0.94% of the sample is in the top ten clones.

The CDR3 runs 15 residues from the cysteine to the phenylalanine. CDR3 DNA only is kept here, 45 bases in frame from base 1. From a lookup of the germline V gene, CDR1 and CDR2 are ENHRY and SYGVKD. V loses 4 bases, J loses 9 bases, and the germline ends lie 20 bases apart. Samples from volunteer blood donors who had recovered from COVID-19 were contributed by a second Seattle source. The collaborating institutions used their own protocols to collect whole blood in K2EDTA tubes. Collaborator samples were shipped for TCRbeta analysis as frozen whole blood, isolated PBMCs, or DNA extracted from either sample type.

Rearrangement joined TRBV10-3 to TRBJ2-3; tentative D gene TRBD2, with 5 bases matching. The sequence derives from a woman aged 35 to 49 who had recovered from COVID-19. Sequenced sample: peripheral blood. The CDR3 has the sequence CAISADGNYENTQYF. At the DNA level, the sequence is TGTGCCATCAGTGCGGACGGGAACTACGAGAACACGCAGTATTTT.